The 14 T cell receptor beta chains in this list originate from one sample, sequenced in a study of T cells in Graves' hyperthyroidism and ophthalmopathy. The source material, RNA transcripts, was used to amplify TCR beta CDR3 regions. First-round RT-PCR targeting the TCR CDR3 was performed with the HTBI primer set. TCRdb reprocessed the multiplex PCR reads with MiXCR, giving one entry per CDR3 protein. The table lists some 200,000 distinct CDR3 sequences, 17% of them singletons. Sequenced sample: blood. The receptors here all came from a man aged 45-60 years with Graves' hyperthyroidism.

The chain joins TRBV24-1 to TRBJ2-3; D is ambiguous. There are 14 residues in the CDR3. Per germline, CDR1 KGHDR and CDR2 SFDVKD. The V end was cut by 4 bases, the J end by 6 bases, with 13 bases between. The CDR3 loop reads CATSDPARVDTQYF. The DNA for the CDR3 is TGTGCCACCAGTGACCCAGCCCGAGTGGATACGCAGTATTTT.

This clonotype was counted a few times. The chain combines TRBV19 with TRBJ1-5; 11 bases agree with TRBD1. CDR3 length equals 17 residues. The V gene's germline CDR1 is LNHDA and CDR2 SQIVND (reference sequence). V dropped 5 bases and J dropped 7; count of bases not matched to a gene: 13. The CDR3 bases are TGTGCCAGTAGTCAACCTTGGACAGGGGGCGTGGGCCAGCCCCAGCATTTT. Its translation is CASSQPWTGGVGQPQHF.

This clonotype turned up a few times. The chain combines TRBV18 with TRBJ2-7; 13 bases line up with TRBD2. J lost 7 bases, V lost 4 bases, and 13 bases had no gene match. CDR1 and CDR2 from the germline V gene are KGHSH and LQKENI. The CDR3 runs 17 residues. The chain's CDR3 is CASSLPRLAGGSWEQYF. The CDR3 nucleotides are TGTGCCAGCTCACTTCCCCGACTAGCGGGAGGCTCTTGGGAGCAGTACTTC.

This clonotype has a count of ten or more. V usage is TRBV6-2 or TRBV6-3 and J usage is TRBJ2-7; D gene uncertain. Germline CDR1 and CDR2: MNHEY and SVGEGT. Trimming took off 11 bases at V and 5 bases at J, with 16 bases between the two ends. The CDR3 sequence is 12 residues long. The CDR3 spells CAGAQMYHEQYF. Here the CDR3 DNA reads TGTGCCGGCGCGCAAATGTACCACGAGCAGTACTTC.

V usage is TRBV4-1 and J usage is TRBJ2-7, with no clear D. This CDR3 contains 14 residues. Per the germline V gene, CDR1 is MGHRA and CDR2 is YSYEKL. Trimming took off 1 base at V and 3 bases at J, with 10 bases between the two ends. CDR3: CASSQGQDLYEQYF. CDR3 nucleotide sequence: TGCGCCAGCAGCCAAGGGCAGGATCTCTACGAGCAGTACTTC.

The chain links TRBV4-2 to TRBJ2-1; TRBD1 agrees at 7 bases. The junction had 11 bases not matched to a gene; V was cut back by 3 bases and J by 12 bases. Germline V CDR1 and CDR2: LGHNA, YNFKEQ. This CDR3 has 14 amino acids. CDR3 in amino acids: CASSHRDSYSGQFF. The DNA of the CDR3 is TGTGCCAGCAGCCACCGGGACAGCTACTCTGGGCAGTTCTTC.

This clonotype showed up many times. CDR3: CSALSTTTDDEQFF. CDR3 coding DNA: TGCAGTGCTCTTTCTACCACGACTGACGATGAGCAGTTCTTC. V is TRBV20-1 and J is TRBJ2-1; no firm D call. This CDR3 region has 14 residues. Germline values: CDR1 DFQATT, CDR2 SNEGSKA (reference sequence). Trimming removed 5 bases from V and 8 bases from J, with 19 bases in between.

The CDR3 protein is CATSRGGEQFF. CDR3 sequence (DNA): TGTGCCACCAGCAGAGGCGGTGAGCAGTTCTTC. This chain links TRBV15 with TRBJ2-1; D gene unclear. Between the trimmed V and J ends, which lost 1 base and 9 bases, there was a span of 4 bases. The CDR3 covers 11 residues. CDR1 is LNHNV and CDR2 is YYDKDF in the germline V gene (reference sequence). The variable domain in full, with the rest retrieved from reference TRBV15 and TRBJ2-1, is DAMVIQNPRYQVTQFGKPVTLSCSQTLNHNVMYWYQQKSSQAPKLLFHYYDKDFNNEADTPDNFQSRRPNTSFCFLDIRSPGLGDTAMYLCATSRGGEQFFGPGTRLTVL.

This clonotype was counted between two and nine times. CDR3 in amino acids: CASSLAQGMLYEQYF. The CDR3 DNA is TGTGCCAGCAGCTTAGCCCAGGGGATGCTCTACGAGCAGTACTTC. The gene calls are TRBV11-3 and TRBJ2-7; weak D call: TRBD1 (6 bases). Trimming cost V 1 base and J 3 bases, with 13 bases left between them. Germline-derived CDR1 and CDR2 are SGHNT and YENEEA. The CDR3 is 15 amino acids. The whole variable domain, remainder taken from reference TRBV11-3 and TRBJ2-7, is EAGVVQSPRYKIIEKKQPVAFWCNPISGHNTLYWYLQNLGQGPELLIRYENEEAVDDSQLPKDRFSAERLKGVDSTLKIQPAELGDSAVYLCASSLAQGMLYEQYFGPGTRLTVT.

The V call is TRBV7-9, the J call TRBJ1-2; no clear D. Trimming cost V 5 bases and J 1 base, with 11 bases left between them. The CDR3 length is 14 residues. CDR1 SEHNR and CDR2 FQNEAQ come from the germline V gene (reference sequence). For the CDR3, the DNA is TGTGCCAGCAGCCAAGAGGCCTTTAACTATGGCTACACCTTC. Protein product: CASSQEAFNYGYTF.

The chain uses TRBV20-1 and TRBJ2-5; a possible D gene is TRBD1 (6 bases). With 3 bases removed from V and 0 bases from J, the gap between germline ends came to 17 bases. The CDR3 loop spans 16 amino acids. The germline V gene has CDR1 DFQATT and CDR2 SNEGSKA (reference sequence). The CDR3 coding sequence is TGCAGTGCTAGTGCACAGGGCGGCCTGTACCAAGAGACCCAGTACTTC. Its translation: CSASAQGGLYQETQYF.

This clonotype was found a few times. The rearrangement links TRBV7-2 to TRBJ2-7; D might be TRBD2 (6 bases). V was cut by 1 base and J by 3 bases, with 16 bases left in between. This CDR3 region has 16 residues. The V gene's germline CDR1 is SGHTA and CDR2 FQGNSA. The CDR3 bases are TGTGCCAGCAGCTTAGGTCCTTACGGGAGAGGCTACGAGCAGTACTTC. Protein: CASSLGPYGRGYEQYF.

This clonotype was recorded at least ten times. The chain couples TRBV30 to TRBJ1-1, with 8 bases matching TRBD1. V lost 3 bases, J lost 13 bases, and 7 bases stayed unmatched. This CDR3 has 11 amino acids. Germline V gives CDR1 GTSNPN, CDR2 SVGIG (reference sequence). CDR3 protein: CAWSPGQVLFF. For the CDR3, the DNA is TGTGCCTGGAGCCCGGGACAGGTACTTTTCTTT.

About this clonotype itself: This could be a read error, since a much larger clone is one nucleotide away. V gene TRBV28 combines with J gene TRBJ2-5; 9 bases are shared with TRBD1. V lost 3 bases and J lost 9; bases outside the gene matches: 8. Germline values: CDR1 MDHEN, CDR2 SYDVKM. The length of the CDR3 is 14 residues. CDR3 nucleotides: TGTGCCAGCAGTTTGACAGGGGGGCGGAAGGCCCAGTACTTC. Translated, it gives CASSLTGGRKAQYF.